Each of the 17 T cell receptor beta chains below was sequenced from the same sample in a study of blood T cell repertoires in COVID-19. Clones were read by immunoSEQ multiplex PCR, and TCRdb kept only the in-frame ones, dropping some. The data hold a few hundred thousand clones, with over 75% observed a single time. Sequenced: PBMCs or T cells enriched from blood (not recorded which). The receptors were sampled from a man aged 30 to 39 who had recovered from COVID-19.

This clone was found many times. J is TRBJ1-2 and V is TRBV5-1, with D uncertain. The ends were cut back, 0 bases at V and 7 bases at J, with 13 bases in the middle. Germline loops: CDR1 SGHRS, CDR2 YFSETQ. There are 14 residues in the CDR3. In DNA, the CDR3 is TGCGCCAGCAGCTTGGCAATCGGTCCAGGTGGCTACACCTTC. This translates into CASSLAIGPGGYTF.

V gene TRBV29-1 combines with J gene TRBJ1-1; D might be TRBD1 (5 bases). The CDR3 runs 12 residues. Germline values: CDR1 SQVTM, CDR2 ANQGSEA. V lost 5 bases and J lost 0, with 7 bases in between. The CDR3 bases are TGCAGCGTTCGGGGGATGAACACTGAAGCTTTCTTT. It yields the protein CSVRGMNTEAFF. The full variable domain, in which reference TRBV29-1 and TRBJ1-1 provide the parts outside the CDR3, is SAVISQKPSRDICQRGTSLTIQCQVDSQVTMMFWYRQQPGQSLTLIATANQGSEATYESGFVIDKFPISRPNLTFSTLTVSNMSPEDSSIYLCSVRGMNTEAFFGQGTRLTVV.

The chain recombines TRBV5-1 with TRBJ2-1, with 8 bases matching TRBD2. The germline gives CDR1 SGHRS, CDR2 YFSETQ. The CDR3 totals 16 residues. Trimming at V came to 4 bases and at J to 4 bases, leaving 10 bases not matched to a gene. The CDR3 sequence is CASSPLRAGVYNEQFF. The CDR3 nucleotides read TGCGCCAGCAGCCCGTTAAGAGCGGGAGTGTACAATGAGCAGTTCTTC.

The J gene is TRBJ1-5, the V gene TRBV15; 7 bases fit TRBD1. Trimming removed 0 bases from V and 4 bases from J; junction bases left unmatched: 3. CDR1 and CDR2 (germline): LNHNV, YYDKDF (reference sequence). There are 15 residues in the CDR3. The DNA of the CDR3 is TGTGCCACCAGCAGAGAGGCCAGGGGGAATCAGCCCCAGCATTTT. This gives the protein CATSREARGNQPQHF.

This chain links TRBV15 with TRBJ1-4, with D unresolved. V lost 5 bases and J lost 6, with 4 bases in between. Germline V gene data show CDR1 as LNHNV and CDR2 as YYDKDF (reference sequence). This CDR3 has 11 amino acids. The CDR3 region is CATSRDEKLFF. In DNA form, the CDR3 reads TGTGCCACCAGCCGGGATGAAAAACTGTTTTTT. The full variable domain, completed using reference TRBV15 and TRBJ1-4, is DAMVIQNPRYQVTQFGKPVTLSCSQTLNHNVMYWYQQKSSQAPKLLFHYYDKDFNNEADTPDNFQSRRPNTSFCFLDIRSPGLGDTAMYLCATSRDEKLFFGSGTQLSVL.

There are a few counts of this clone. CDR3 residues: CSVVEASRAKNIQYF. The CDR3 DNA reads TGCAGCGTTGTGGAGGCTTCGAGAGCCAAAAACATTCAGTACTTC. V usage is TRBV29-1 and J usage is TRBJ2-4, with D tentatively TRBD2 (5 bases). Germline V gives CDR1 SQVTM, CDR2 ANQGSEA. V lost 4 bases to trimming and J lost 0 bases, with 13 bases between them. The CDR3 has 15 amino acids.

The chain has TRBV9 and TRBJ2-2, with TRBD2 matching over 11 bases. V was clipped by 4 bases and J by 6 bases; unmatched bases: 8. Germline values: CDR1 SGDLS, CDR2 YYNGEE. The CDR3 has 16 amino acids. The CDR3: CASSPRSGRAPGELFF. The CDR3 nucleotides are TGTGCCAGCAGCCCACGTAGCGGGAGGGCCCCCGGGGAGCTGTTTTTT.

The CDR3, as DNA: TGTGCCAGCAGTGAAGGGGAGGAGATGAACACTGAAGCTTTCTTT. Translating it yields CASSEGEEMNTEAFF. The chain recombines TRBV6-1 with TRBJ1-1; no clear D gene. Trimming removed 1 base at V and 0 bases at J, with 9 bases between. The CDR3 consists of 15 residues. Germline assignment: CDR1 MNHNS and CDR2 SASEGT.

This rearrangement joins TRBV4-1 to TRBJ1-2, with D possibly TRBD1 on 6 matching bases. V was clipped by 2 bases and J by 6 bases, with 22 bases between them. Germline V CDR1 and CDR2: MGHRA, YSYEKL. The length of the CDR3 is 17 residues. The CDR3 region is CASSQTSFEQGVNGYTF. The DNA of the CDR3 is TGCGCCAGCAGCCAAACATCCTTTGAACAGGGAGTGAATGGCTACACCTTC.

This chain connects TRBV5-1 to TRBJ1-2, with a possible D match to TRBD1 (6 bases). The CDR3 is 16 residues long. CDR1 is SGHRS, CDR2 YFSETQ, per germline. The V and J ends lost 0 bases and 9 bases respectively, with 21 bases between them. The CDR3 bases are TGCGCCAGCAGCTTGGGCACACAGGGTACCGAGGGCCGCTACACCTTC. As protein: CASSLGTQGTEGRYTF.

CDR3 loop: CAISRTENTEAFF. The DNA for the CDR3 is TGTGCCATCAGCCGGACAGAGAACACTGAAGCTTTCTTT. The rearrangement joins TRBV10-3 to TRBJ1-1; possibly TRBD1 for D (6 bases). The ends were cut back, 6 bases at V and 1 base at J, with 9 bases in the middle. This CDR3 is built from 13 residues. The germline V gene encodes CDR1 ENHRY and CDR2 SYGVKD.

The gene calls are TRBV11-3 and TRBJ1-6, with 8 nucleotides matching TRBD1. CDR3 length equals 14 residues. J was trimmed by 7 bases and V by 2 bases; bases with no gene match: 1. Germline CDR1 and CDR2: SGHNT and YENEEA. CDR3 coding DNA: TGTGCCAGCAGCTTACGACAGGGGAATTCACCCCTCCACTTT. Translation gives CASSLRQGNSPLHF.

V gene TRBV11-3 combines with J gene TRBJ1-1; 7 positions agree with TRBD1. CDR1 and CDR2 from the germline V gene are SGHNT and YENEEA. The CDR3 spans 14 residues. Unmatched junction bases numbered 1, after V lost 2 bases and J lost 1 base. The CDR3 loop reads CASSLRGPNTEAFF. For the CDR3, the DNA is TGTGCCAGCAGCTTAAGGGGGCCGAACACTGAAGCTTTCTTT. Complete variable domain (other parts from reference TRBV11-3 and TRBJ1-1): EAGVVQSPRYKIIEKKQPVAFWCNPISGHNTLYWYLQNLGQGPELLIRYENEEAVDDSQLPKDRFSAERLKGVDSTLKIQPAELGDSAVYLCASSLRGPNTEAFFGQGTRLTVV.

The chain joins TRBV11-2 to TRBJ2-5, with a weak D call TRBD2 (6 bases). The length of the CDR3 is 17 residues. Trimming left V 6 bases short and J 5 bases short, with 25 bases between. CDR1 and CDR2 (germline): SGHAT, FQNNGV. The CDR3 DNA reads as TGTGCCAGCAGACCCTACTTCGGCGGGGTAAGGCAGGAGACCCAGTACTTC. This gives the protein CASRPYFGGVRQETQYF.

The V call is TRBV18, the J call TRBJ1-1; D not certain. The CDR3 loop spans 13 amino acids. The V end lost 6 bases, the J end lost 1 base, and 9 bases lay between the germline ends. Germline-derived CDR1 and CDR2 are KGHSH and LQKENI. This chain's CDR3 is CASSASGNTEAFF. In nucleotides, the CDR3 is TGTGCCAGCTCGGCGTCAGGGAACACTGAAGCTTTCTTT.

The chain employs TRBV24-1 and TRBJ2-5; D perhaps matches TRBD1 (6 bases). V was shortened by 3 bases and J by 3 bases, with 7 bases between the two germline ends. Looked up from germline, CDR1 is KGHDR and CDR2 is SFDVKD. This CDR3 spans 13 amino acids. The DNA for the CDR3 is TGTGCCACCAGTGATGCAGGGGAAGAGACCCAGTACTTC. Translation gives CATSDAGEETQYF.

In this sample, this clone turned up once. V gene TRBV29-1 combines with J gene TRBJ1-1; D remains ambiguous. Germline values: CDR1 SQVTM, CDR2 ANQGSEA. Trimming removed 4 bases at V and 0 bases at J, with 9 bases between. The CDR3 is made up of 13 amino acids. CDR3: CSVGVTLNTEAFF. CDR3 nucleotides: TGCAGCGTTGGGGTGACACTGAACACTGAAGCTTTCTTT.